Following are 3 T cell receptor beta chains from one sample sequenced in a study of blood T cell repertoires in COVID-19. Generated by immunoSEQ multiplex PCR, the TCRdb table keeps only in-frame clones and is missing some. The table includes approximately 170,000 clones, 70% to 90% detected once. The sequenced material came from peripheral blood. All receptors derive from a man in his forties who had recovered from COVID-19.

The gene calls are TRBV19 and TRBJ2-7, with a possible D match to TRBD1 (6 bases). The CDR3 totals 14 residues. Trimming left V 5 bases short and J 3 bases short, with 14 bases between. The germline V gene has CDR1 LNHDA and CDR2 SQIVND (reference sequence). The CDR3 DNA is TGTGCCAGTAGTCCAACCGGGACATACTACGAGCAGTACTTC. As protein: CASSPTGTYYEQYF.

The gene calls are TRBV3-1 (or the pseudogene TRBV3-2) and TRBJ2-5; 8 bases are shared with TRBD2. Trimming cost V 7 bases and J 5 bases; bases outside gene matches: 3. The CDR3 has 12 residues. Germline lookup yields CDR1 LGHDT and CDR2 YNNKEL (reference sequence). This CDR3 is CASTREAETQYF. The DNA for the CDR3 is TGTGCCAGCACGCGGGAGGCGGAGACCCAGTACTTC.

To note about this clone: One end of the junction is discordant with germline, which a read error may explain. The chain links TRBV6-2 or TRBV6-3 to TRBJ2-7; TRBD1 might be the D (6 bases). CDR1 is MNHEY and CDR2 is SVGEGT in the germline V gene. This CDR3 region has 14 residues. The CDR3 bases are TGTGCCAGCAGTTACTCTAACAGGGTATACGCGCAGTACTTC. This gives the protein CASSYSNRVYAQYF.